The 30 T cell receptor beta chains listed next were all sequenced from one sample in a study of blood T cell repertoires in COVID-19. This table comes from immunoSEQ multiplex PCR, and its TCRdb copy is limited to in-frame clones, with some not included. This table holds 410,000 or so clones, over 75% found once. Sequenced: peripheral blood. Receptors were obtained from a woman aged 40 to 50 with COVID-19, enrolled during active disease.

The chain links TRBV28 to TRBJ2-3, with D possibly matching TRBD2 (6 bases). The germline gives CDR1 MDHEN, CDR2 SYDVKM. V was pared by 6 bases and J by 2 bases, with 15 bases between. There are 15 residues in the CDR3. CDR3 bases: TGTGCCAGCAGCTTCGCCGGGGGACCCACAGATACGCAGTATTTT. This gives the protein CASSFAGGPTDTQYF.

DNA of the CDR3: TGTGCCACCAGTGATGGGGCCTTCAATCAGCCCCAGCATTTT. Translating it yields CATSDGAFNQPQHF. The chain links TRBV24-1 to TRBJ1-5; D is possibly TRBD1 (5 bases). Germline V gene sequence: CDR1 KGHDR, CDR2 SFDVKD. Deletions cut 3 bases from V and 3 bases from J, with 8 bases between. The CDR3 is made up of 14 amino acids.

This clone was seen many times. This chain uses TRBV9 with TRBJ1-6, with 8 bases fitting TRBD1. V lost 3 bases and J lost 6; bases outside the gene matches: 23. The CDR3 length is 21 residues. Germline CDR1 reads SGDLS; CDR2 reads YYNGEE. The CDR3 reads CASSGTRNPSSGGDGNSPLHF. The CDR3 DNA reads TGTGCCAGCAGCGGAACCCGGAACCCTAGTTCAGGGGGCGACGGTAATTCACCCCTCCACTTT.

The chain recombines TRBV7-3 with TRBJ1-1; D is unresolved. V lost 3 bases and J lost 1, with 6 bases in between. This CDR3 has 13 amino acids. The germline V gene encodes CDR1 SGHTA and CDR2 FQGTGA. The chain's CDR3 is CASSFSENTEAFF. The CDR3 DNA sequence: TGTGCCAGCAGCTTCTCAGAGAACACTGAAGCTTTCTTT.

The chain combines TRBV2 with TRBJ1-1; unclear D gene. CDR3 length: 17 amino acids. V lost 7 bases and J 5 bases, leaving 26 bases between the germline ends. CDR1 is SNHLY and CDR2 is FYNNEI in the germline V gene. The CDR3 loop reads CASTERGMGPLRTEAFF. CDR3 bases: TGTGCCAGCACAGAACGAGGGATGGGCCCCTTGAGGACTGAAGCTTTCTTT.

CDR3 amino acids: CASSPASGNQGETQYF. In DNA form, the CDR3 reads TGTGCCAGCAGCCCCGCCAGCGGCAATCAAGGAGAGACCCAGTACTTC. The chain joins TRBV7-8 to TRBJ2-5; a weak D match, TRBD2 (5 bases). V was clipped by 5 bases and J by 4 bases, with 20 bases between them. There are 16 residues in the CDR3. The germline CDR1 and CDR2 sequences are SGHVS and FQNEAQ.

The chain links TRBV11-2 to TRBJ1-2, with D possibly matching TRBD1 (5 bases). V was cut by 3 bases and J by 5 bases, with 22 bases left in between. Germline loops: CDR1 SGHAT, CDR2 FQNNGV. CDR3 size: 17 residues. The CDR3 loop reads CASSFASRRDRGYGYTF. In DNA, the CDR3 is TGTGCCAGCAGCTTCGCCTCTCGTAGGGATCGGGGGTATGGCTACACCTTC.

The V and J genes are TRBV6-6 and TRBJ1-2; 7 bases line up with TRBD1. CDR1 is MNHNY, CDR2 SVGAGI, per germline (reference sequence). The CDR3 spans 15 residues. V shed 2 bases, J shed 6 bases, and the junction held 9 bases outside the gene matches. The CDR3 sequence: CASSYTTGALDGYTF. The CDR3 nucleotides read TGTGCCAGCAGTTACACAACAGGGGCCTTGGATGGCTACACCTTC.

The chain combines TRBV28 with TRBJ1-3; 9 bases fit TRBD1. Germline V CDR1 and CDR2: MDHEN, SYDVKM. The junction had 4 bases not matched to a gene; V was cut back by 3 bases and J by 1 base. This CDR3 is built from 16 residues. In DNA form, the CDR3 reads TGTGCCAGCAGTTTCAGGGACAGGGTTTCTGGAAACACCATATATTTT. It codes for CASSFRDRVSGNTIYF.

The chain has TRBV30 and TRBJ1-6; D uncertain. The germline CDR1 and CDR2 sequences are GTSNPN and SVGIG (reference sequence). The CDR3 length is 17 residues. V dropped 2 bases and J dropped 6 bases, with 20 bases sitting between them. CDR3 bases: TGTGCCTGGAGTTCCAGGTCCGGGATAGGGAGTAATTCACCCCTCCACTTT. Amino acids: CAWSSRSGIGSNSPLHF.

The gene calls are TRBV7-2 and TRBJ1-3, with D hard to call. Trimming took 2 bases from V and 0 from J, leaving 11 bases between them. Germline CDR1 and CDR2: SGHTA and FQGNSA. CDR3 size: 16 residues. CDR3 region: CASSLNTPSSGNTIYF. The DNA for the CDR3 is TGTGCCAGCAGCTTAAATACACCTTCCTCTGGAAACACCATATATTTT.

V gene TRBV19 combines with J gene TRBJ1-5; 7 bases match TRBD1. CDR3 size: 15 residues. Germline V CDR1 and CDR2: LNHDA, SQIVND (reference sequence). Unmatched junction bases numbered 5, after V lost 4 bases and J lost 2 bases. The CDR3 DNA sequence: TGTGCCAGTAGTACGCAGGGGGGAGGCAATCAGCCCCAGCATTTT. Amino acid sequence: CASSTQGGGNQPQHF.

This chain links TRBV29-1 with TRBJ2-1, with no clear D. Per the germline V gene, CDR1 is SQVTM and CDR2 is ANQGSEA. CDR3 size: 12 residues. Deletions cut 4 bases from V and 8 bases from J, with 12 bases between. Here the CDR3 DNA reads TGCAGCGTTGGGCCTGCCTCTTATGAGCAGTTCTTC. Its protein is CSVGPASYEQFF.

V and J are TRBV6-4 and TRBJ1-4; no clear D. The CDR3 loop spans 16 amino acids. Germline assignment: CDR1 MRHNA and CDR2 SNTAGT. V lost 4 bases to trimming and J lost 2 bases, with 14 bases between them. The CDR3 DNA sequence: TGTGCCAGCAGTGCACCAGCGGCCTGCACTAATGAAAAACTGTTTTTT. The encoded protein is CASSAPAACTNEKLFF.

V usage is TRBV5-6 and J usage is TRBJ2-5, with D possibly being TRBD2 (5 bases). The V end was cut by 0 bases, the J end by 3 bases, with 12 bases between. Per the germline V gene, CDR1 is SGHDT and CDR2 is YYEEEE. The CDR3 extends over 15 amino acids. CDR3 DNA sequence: TGTGCCAGCAGCTTGGGAGGGATCGGGGAAGAGACCCAGTACTTC. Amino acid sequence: CASSLGGIGEETQYF.

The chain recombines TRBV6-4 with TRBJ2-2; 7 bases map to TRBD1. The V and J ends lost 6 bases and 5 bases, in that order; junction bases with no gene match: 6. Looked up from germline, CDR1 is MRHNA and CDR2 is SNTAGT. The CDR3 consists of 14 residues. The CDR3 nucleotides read TGTGCCAGCAGCCCGGACAGGCGGACCGGGGAGCTGTTTTTT. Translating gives CASSPDRRTGELFF.

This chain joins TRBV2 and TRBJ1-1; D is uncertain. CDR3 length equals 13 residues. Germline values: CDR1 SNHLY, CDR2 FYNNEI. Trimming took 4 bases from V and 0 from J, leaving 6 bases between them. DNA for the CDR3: TGTGCCAGCAGTGTCCAGGTGAACACTGAAGCTTTCTTT. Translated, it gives CASSVQVNTEAFF.

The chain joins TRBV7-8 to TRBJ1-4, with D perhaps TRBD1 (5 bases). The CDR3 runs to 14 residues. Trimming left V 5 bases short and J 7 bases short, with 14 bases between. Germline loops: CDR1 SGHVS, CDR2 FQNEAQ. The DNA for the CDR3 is TGTGCCAGCAGCCTAAGGGGCGGCGGTGAAAAACTGTTTTTT. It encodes CASSLRGGGEKLFF.

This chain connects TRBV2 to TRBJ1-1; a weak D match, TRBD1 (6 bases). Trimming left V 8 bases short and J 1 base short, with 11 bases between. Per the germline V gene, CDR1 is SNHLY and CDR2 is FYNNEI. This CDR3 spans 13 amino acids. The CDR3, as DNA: TGTGCCAGCGTAGCAGGGGCGAACACTGAAGCTTTCTTT. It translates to CASVAGANTEAFF.

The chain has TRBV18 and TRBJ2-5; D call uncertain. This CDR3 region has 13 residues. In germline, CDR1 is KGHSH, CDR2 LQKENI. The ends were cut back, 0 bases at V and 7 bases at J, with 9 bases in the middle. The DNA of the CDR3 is TGTGCCAGCTCACCACCGATCCTGGCGACCCAGTACTTC. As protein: CASSPPILATQYF. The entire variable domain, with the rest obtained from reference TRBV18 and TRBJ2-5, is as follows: NAGVMQNPRHLVRRRGQEARLRCSPMKGHSHVYWYRQLPEEGLKFMVYLQKENIIDESGMPKERFSAEFPKEGPSILRIQQVVRGDSAAYFCASSPPILATQYFGPGTRLLVL.

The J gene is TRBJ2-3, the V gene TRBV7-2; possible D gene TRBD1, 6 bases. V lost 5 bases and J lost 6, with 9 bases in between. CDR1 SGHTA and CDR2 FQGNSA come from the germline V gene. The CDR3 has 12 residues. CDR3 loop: CASSGGGDTQYF. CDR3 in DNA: TGTGCCAGCAGCGGGGGCGGGGATACGCAGTATTTT.

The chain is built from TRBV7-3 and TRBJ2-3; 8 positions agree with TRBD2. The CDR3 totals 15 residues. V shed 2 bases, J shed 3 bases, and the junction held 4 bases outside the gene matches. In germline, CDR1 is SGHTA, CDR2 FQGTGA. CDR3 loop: CASSLPGGPTDTQYF. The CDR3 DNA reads TGTGCCAGCAGCTTACCGGGGGGGCCGACAGATACGCAGTATTTT. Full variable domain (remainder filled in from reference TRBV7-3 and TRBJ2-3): GAGVSQTPSNKVTEKGKYVELRCDPISGHTALYWYRQSLGQGPEFLIYFQGTGAADDSGLPNDRFFAVRPEGSVSTLKIQRTERGDSAVYLCASSLPGGPTDTQYFGPGTRLTVL.

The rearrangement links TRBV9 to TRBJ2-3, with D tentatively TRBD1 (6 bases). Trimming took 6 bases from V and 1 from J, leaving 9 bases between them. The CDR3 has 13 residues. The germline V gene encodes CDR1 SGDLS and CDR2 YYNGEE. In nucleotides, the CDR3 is TGTGCCAGCACCAGGGGCGGCACAGATACGCAGTATTTT. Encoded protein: CASTRGGTDTQYF.

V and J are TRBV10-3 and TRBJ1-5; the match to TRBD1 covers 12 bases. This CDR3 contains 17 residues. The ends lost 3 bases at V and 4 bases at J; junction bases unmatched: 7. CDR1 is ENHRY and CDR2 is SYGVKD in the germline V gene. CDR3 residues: CAISEGDRGPGNQPQHF. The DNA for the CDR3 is TGTGCCATCAGTGAAGGGGACAGGGGGCCCGGTAATCAGCCCCAGCATTTT.

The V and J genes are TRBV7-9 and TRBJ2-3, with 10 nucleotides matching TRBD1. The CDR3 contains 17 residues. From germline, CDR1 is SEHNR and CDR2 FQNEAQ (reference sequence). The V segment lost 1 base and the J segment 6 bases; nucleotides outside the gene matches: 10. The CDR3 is CASSLGRTGGMQDTQYF. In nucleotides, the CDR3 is TGTGCCAGCAGCTTAGGGCGGACAGGGGGGATGCAGGATACGCAGTATTTT. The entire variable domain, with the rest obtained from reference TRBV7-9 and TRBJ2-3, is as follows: DTGVSQNPRHKITKRGQNVTFRCDPISEHNRLYWYRQTLGQGPEFLTYFQNEAQLEKSRLLSDRFSAERPKGSFSTLEIQRTEQGDSAMYLCASSLGRTGGMQDTQYFGPGTRLTVL.

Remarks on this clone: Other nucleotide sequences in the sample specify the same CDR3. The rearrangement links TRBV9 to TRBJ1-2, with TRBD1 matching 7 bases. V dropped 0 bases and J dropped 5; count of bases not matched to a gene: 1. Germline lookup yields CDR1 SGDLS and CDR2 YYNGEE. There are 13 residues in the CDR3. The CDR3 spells CASSVGQGYGYTF. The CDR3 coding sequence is TGTGCCAGCAGCGTAGGACAGGGATATGGCTACACCTTC.

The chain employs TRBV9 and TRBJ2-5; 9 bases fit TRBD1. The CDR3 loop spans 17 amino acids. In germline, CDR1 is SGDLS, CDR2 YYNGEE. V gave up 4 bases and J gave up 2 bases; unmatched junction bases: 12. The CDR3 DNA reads TGTGCCAGCAGCCAGACAGGGGGGCCCCCCTTTCAAGAGACCCAGTACTTC. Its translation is CASSQTGGPPFQETQYF.

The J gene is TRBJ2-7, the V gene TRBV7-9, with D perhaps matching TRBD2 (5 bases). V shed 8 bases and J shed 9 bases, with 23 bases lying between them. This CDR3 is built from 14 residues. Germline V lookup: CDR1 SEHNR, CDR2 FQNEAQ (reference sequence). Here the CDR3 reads CASGSPAVDTSQYF. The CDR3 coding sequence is TGTGCCAGCGGTTCCCCAGCGGTCGACACATCGCAGTACTTC.

The CDR3 DNA is TGTGCCAGCAGCCTAGGGGGTTCACCCCTCCACTTT. Translation: CASSLGGSPLHF. The chain joins TRBV12-3 or TRBV12-4 to TRBJ1-6; the D gene is possibly TRBD1 (6 bases). The CDR3 covers 12 residues. Trimming removed 6 bases from V and 9 bases from J, with 9 bases in between.

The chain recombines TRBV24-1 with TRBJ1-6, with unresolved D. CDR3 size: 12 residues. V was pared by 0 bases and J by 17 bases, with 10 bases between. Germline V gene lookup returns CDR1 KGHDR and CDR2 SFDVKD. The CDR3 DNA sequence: TGTGCCACCAGTGATTTGCGGGGAGGCTTCCACTTT. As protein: CATSDLRGGFHF.